Below, 8 T cell receptor beta chains from the same sample are listed, as sequenced in a study of blood T cells in healthy people across ages. A second about 6 to 12 cycle PCR used barcoded and J-beta primers. One entry per CDR3 protein, called by TCRdb with MiXCR from the 5' RACE reads. The sample has 700,000 to 950,000 distinct CDR3 sequences, about 40% seen once. The sequenced material came from blood. The receptors originated from a woman in her sixties in good health.

The chain joins TRBV3-1 to TRBJ1-1; possibly TRBD1 for D (5 bases). Germline V gene lookup returns CDR1 LGHDT and CDR2 YNNKEL (reference sequence). There are 15 residues in the CDR3. Trimming removed 4 bases from V and 3 bases from J, with 15 bases in between. In DNA, the CDR3 is TGTGCCAGCAGCCTCCCCGGGCAGGGCTACACTGAAGCTTTCTTT. Translating gives CASSLPGQGYTEAFF.

The chain joins TRBV20-1 to TRBJ1-5; unclear D gene. Germline-derived CDR1 and CDR2 are DFQATT and SNEGSKA (reference sequence). CDR3 size: 12 residues. Trimming took off 4 bases at V and 6 bases at J, with 10 bases between the two ends. CDR3 sequence: CSAKGDRQPQHF. The DNA for the CDR3 is TGCAGTGCTAAAGGAGATCGTCAGCCCCAGCATTTT.

Worth noting for this clonotype: It may be a read error: a sequence one base away is much more abundant. The CDR3 sequence: CAISESVQVDAAEQYF. Written as DNA, the CDR3 is TGTGCCATCAGTGAGTCGGTCCAGGTGGACGCAGCCGAGCAGTACTTC. V usage is TRBV10-3 and J usage is TRBJ2-4; D unclear. TRBJ2-7 explains the end of the DNA better; the J call may be wrong. This CDR3 is 16 amino acids long. Germline CDR1 reads ENHRY; CDR2 reads SYGVKD.

This clonotype was seen a handful of times. The rearrangement joins TRBV28 to TRBJ2-3; 8 bases are a match to TRBD1. The CDR3 is 16 amino acids. Germline V gives CDR1 MDHEN, CDR2 SYDVKM. The J segment lost 4 bases and the V segment lost 6 bases, leaving 12 bases of the junction unmatched. The CDR3 spells CASSLIRTGKADTQYF. The CDR3 bases are TGTGCCAGCAGCCTTATACGGACAGGGAAAGCAGATACGCAGTATTTT.

This clonotype was seen a handful of times. The chain is built from TRBV6-5 and TRBJ2-4, with a possible D match to TRBD2 (5 bases). The CDR3 runs to 18 residues. CDR1 is MNHEY, CDR2 SVGAGI, per germline. V dropped 0 bases and J dropped 8 bases, with 23 bases sitting between them. The CDR3 DNA reads as TGTGCCAGCAGTTACTCGATGGCTTATCCGGCGGGTCAGGACATTCAGTACTTC. Residues: CASSYSMAYPAGQDIQYF.

With regard to this clonotype: A junction end diverges from the germline sequence, so it may reflect a read error. This chain links TRBV5-6 with TRBJ2-3; D remains ambiguous. The germline gives CDR1 SGHDT, CDR2 YYEEEE. The CDR3 runs 12 residues. CDR3 nucleotide sequence: TGTGCCAGCAGCACCGTGGTAGATGCGCAGTATTTT. It translates to CASSTVVDAQYF.

The rearrangement uses TRBV2 and TRBJ1-2; the D gene is possibly TRBD1 (6 bases). V lost 7 bases, J lost 3 bases, and 9 bases lay in between. The CDR3 sequence is 12 residues long. Germline values: CDR1 SNHLY, CDR2 FYNNEI. The CDR3 DNA reads as TGTGCCAGCACGGGGGGCCACTATGGCTACACCTTC. Translated: CASTGGHYGYTF.

The genes are TRBV6-5 and TRBJ2-1; the D gene could be TRBD1 or TRBD2 (5 bases each). CDR1 and CDR2 from the germline V gene are MNHEY and SVGAGI. The CDR3 is 15 residues long. The V gene lost 5 bases and the J gene lost 7 bases, with 18 bases spanning the gap. CDR3 region: CASSRSSGGINEQFF. CDR3 nucleotide sequence: TGTGCCAGCAGTCGTTCGTCTGGGGGAATTAATGAGCAGTTCTTC.